This T cell receptor beta chain comes out of a study of shared clonotypes between healthy human individuals. Here immunoSEQ multiplex PCR was the method, and the copy in TCRdb shows in-frame clones only, minus some. The repertoire includes about 1 million clones, approximately 72% of them detected once, and about 1.5% sits in the top ten. CDR3 length: 16 residues. The germline V and J ends were trimmed by 4 bases and 7 bases, with 18 bases remaining between them. Per germline, CDR1 SGHNT and CDR2 YYREEE (reference sequence). The V call is TRBV5-4, the J call TRBJ1-6, with D possibly TRBD1 on 5 matching bases. The material sequenced was memory CD4+ T cells sorted from blood. Subset described: CD45RA-negative fraction. The sequence derives from a man aged 18 to 30 in good health. In DNA form, the CDR3 reads TGTGCCAGCAGCCGACCCCACGGGGGAGGGAATTCACCCCTCCACTTT. Translated, it gives CASSRPHGGGNSPLHF. The full variable domain, its missing parts supplied by reference TRBV5-4 and TRBJ1-6, is ETGVTQSPTHLIKTRGQQVTLRCSSQSGHNTVSWYQQALGQGPQFIFQYYREEENGRGNFPPRFSGLQFPNYSSELNVNALELDDSALYLCASSRPHGGGNSPLHFGNGTRLTVT.